One sample yielded the 27 T cell receptor beta chains listed below, sequenced in a study of shared clonotypes between healthy human individuals. The method was immunoSEQ multiplex PCR; TCRdb's version includes in-frame clones alone and lacks a portion of them. The table includes nearly 600,000 clones, roughly 96% detected once. Selected positively for CCR7 and CD45RO-negative, naive CD8 cells excluded terminally differentiated effector memory CD45RA+ cells. The sequenced sample consisted of naive CD8+ T cells sorted from blood. These receptors originate from a woman under 40 in good health.

This clone was found a few times. This chain links TRBV30 with TRBJ1-2; 9 nucleotides align to TRBD1. The CDR3 consists of 13 residues. Germline V gene lookup returns CDR1 GTSNPN and CDR2 SVGIG (reference sequence). With V trimmed by 4 bases and J by 4 bases, 4 bases remained unmatched. The DNA of the CDR3 is TGTGCCTGGAACCCGGGACAGGGCTATGGCTACACCTTC. Translated, it gives CAWNPGQGYGYTF. Filled out from reference TRBV30 and TRBJ1-2, the complete variable domain reads SQTIHQWPATLVQPVGSPLSLECTVEGTSNPNLYWYRQAAGRGLQLLFYSVGIGQISSEVPQNLSASRPQDRQFILSSKKLLLSDSGFYLCAWNPGQGYGYTFGSGTRLTVV.

The V call is TRBV28, the J call TRBJ1-1; 7 bases are shared with TRBD1. V lost 4 bases, J lost 4 bases, and 9 bases stayed unmatched. Per germline, CDR1 MDHEN and CDR2 SYDVKM. This CDR3 has 15 residues. CDR3 sequence (DNA): TGTGCCAGCAGTTCTACAGGGGTTTTGGGCACTGAAGCTTTCTTT. This codes for CASSSTGVLGTEAFF.

The V and J genes are TRBV7-2 and TRBJ2-7; 10 nucleotides agree with TRBD1. This CDR3 region has 15 residues. Trimming cost V 4 bases and J 6 bases; bases outside gene matches: 9. Germline CDR1 reads SGHTA; CDR2 reads FQGNSA. DNA for the CDR3: TGTGCCAGCAGCTCAGCCGGGACAGGGGATGTCGAGCAGTACTTC. Protein sequence: CASSSAGTGDVEQYF.

J is TRBJ1-5 and V is TRBV25-1; D possibly corresponds to TRBD1 (5 bases). Trimming removed 2 bases at V and 4 bases at J, with 9 bases between. In germline, CDR1 is MGHDK, CDR2 SYGVNS. The CDR3 consists of 14 residues. CDR3 sequence: CASSEGAENQPQHF. CDR3 coding DNA: TGTGCCAGCAGTGAAGGGGCAGAGAATCAGCCCCAGCATTTT.

The rearrangement uses TRBV19 and TRBJ1-3; D uncertain. The length of the CDR3 is 15 residues. The V gene lost 4 bases and the J gene lost 0 bases, with 10 bases spanning the gap. Germline loops: CDR1 LNHDA, CDR2 SQIVND (reference sequence). The DNA for the CDR3 is TGTGCCAGTAGTAATTACGGGAGCTCTGGAAACACCATATATTTT. This gives the protein CASSNYGSSGNTIYF.

J is TRBJ1-1 and V is TRBV7-9; a weak D match, TRBD1 (6 bases). Germline values: CDR1 SEHNR, CDR2 FQNEAQ (reference sequence). The CDR3 is made up of 14 amino acids. Deletions cut 5 bases from V and 8 bases from J, with 18 bases between. Here the CDR3 DNA reads TGTGCCAGCAGCCCTCCCGACAGGCTCTGGGAAGCTTTCTTT. This codes for CASSPPDRLWEAFF.

The chain uses TRBV28 and TRBJ2-1, with unresolved D. This CDR3 comprises 13 residues. Germline lookup yields CDR1 MDHEN and CDR2 SYDVKM. Trimming stripped 4 bases from V and 6 bases from J, with 10 bases between. CDR3 in DNA: TGTGCCAGCAGTTCGTTCTCGTCCAATGAGCAGTTCTTC. Translated: CASSSFSSNEQFF.

V gene TRBV28 combines with J gene TRBJ2-7; D remains unclear. Germline V gene data show CDR1 as MDHEN and CDR2 as SYDVKM. The CDR3 spans 16 residues. V was shortened by 5 bases and J by 0 bases, with 17 bases between the two germline ends. The CDR3, as DNA: TGTGCCAGCAGTCCTCTAGATTATCCGACCTCCTACGAGCAGTACTTC. Protein sequence: CASSPLDYPTSYEQYF.

The genes are TRBV2 and TRBJ2-5; unclear D gene. The tail of the sequence fits TRBJ2-7 better, so the J call may be wrong. The CDR3 covers 11 residues. Germline loops: CDR1 SNHLY, CDR2 FYNNEI. As DNA, the CDR3 is TGTGCCAGCAGTGAAGAGGGCGAGCAGTACTTC. The encoded protein is CASSEEGEQYF.

V and J are TRBV11-2 and TRBJ2-2; tentatively, D is TRBD2 (6 bases). CDR1 and CDR2 from the germline V gene are SGHAT and FQNNGV. The V end was cut by 6 bases, the J end by 1 base, with 15 bases between. The CDR3 length is 16 residues. Here the CDR3 DNA reads TGTGCCAGCAGACGGGACTTCCTAGAGAACACCGGGGAGCTGTTTTTT. This gives the protein CASRRDFLENTGELFF.

V gene TRBV7-9 combines with J gene TRBJ2-3, with D possibly being TRBD2 (5 bases). Between the trimmed V and J ends, which lost 7 bases and 6 bases, there was a span of 17 bases. CDR3 size: 14 residues. Germline V gives CDR1 SEHNR, CDR2 FQNEAQ (reference sequence). Written as DNA, the CDR3 is TGTGCCAGCACCTTCCTCGGGGTAGCGGATACGCAGTATTTT. This sequence encodes CASTFLGVADTQYF. The variable domain in full, with the rest retrieved from reference TRBV7-9 and TRBJ2-3, is DTGVSQNPRHKITKRGQNVTFRCDPISEHNRLYWYRQTLGQGPEFLTYFQNEAQLEKSRLLSDRFSAERPKGSFSTLEIQRTEQGDSAMYLCASTFLGVADTQYFGPGTRLTVL.

This sequence joins TRBV11-2 and TRBJ2-5; 9 positions match TRBD2. The DNA end is more similar to TRBJ2-7, so the J call may be wrong. The CDR3 extends over 15 amino acids. CDR1 is SGHAT, CDR2 FQNNGV, per germline. The CDR3 sequence: CASSLDSGSAYEQYF. The CDR3 region has the DNA TGTGCCAGCAGCTTAGATAGCGGGAGTGCGTACGAGCAGTACTTC.

The rearrangement joins TRBV5-6 to TRBJ2-7; tentatively, D is TRBD1 (5 bases). Germline V gives CDR1 SGHDT, CDR2 YYEEEE. This CDR3 spans 14 amino acids. V lost 0 bases and J 4 bases, leaving 11 bases between the germline ends. The CDR3 loop reads CASSLGQGWYEQYF. The CDR3 DNA follows: TGTGCCAGCAGCTTGGGGCAGGGATGGTACGAGCAGTACTTC.

The V call is TRBV9, the J call TRBJ2-3, with unresolved D. Trimming took off 0 bases at V and 0 bases at J, with 14 bases between the two ends. The CDR3 covers 17 residues. CDR1 SGDLS and CDR2 YYNGEE come from the germline V gene. The CDR3 protein is CASSVGFSATSTDTQYF. The CDR3 nucleotides read TGTGCCAGCAGCGTAGGATTCAGCGCAACTAGCACAGATACGCAGTATTTT. Looking up the rest from reference TRBV9 and TRBJ2-3 gives the full variable domain: DSGVTQTPKHLITATGQRVTLRCSPRSGDLSVYWYQQSLDQGLQFLIQYYNGEERAKGNILERFSAQQFPDLHSELNLSSLELGDSALYFCASSVGFSATSTDTQYFGPGTRLTVL.

As concerns this clone: This CDR3 is also generated by other DNA sequences in the sample. V gene TRBV7-9 combines with J gene TRBJ2-1; D call uncertain. Deletions cut 1 base from V and 9 bases from J, with 4 bases between. The CDR3 is 11 amino acids. The germline V gene encodes CDR1 SEHNR and CDR2 FQNEAQ (reference sequence). The CDR3 spells CASSLGGEQFF. CDR3 DNA: TGTGCCAGCAGCTTAGGGGGTGAGCAGTTCTTC.

The chain uses TRBV27 and TRBJ2-7, with D possibly TRBD1 on 5 matching bases. Germline lookup yields CDR1 MNHEY and CDR2 SMNVEV (reference sequence). The CDR3 sequence is 16 residues long. V lost 2 bases to trimming and J lost 5 bases, with 19 bases between them. DNA for the CDR3: TGTGCCAGCAGTTTAACGTTGAGTAGGGGTTTCCACGAGCAGTACTTC. Protein: CASSLTLSRGFHEQYF.

The chain is built from TRBV5-8 and TRBJ2-7, with 7 nucleotides matching TRBD1. V shed 3 bases and J 1 base; nucleotides not matched to a gene: 7. Per the germline V gene, CDR1 is SGHTS and CDR2 is YDEGEE. The CDR3 loop spans 15 amino acids. Here the CDR3 DNA reads TGTGCCAGCAGCTCGCCCCCGGGACAGTCCTACGAGCAGTACTTC. Its protein is CASSSPPGQSYEQYF.

The chain joins TRBV19 to TRBJ2-5, with D tentatively TRBD2 (6 bases). Germline-derived CDR1 and CDR2 are LNHDA and SQIVND (reference sequence). Trimming took 10 bases from V and 1 from J, leaving 13 bases between them. The CDR3 runs 13 residues. The CDR3 region has the DNA TGTGCCACCTCGGGAGACCCCCAAGAGACCCAGTACTTC. Its protein product is CATSGDPQETQYF.

This chain links TRBV7-9 with TRBJ2-1, with TRBD2 matching over 10 bases. This CDR3 region has 17 residues. Germline assignment: CDR1 SEHNR and CDR2 FQNEAQ (reference sequence). J was trimmed by 2 bases and V by 2 bases; bases with no gene match: 6. DNA of the CDR3: TGTGCCAGCAGCTTACCACAGCGGGAGGGTACCTACAATGAGCAGTTCTTC. As protein: CASSLPQREGTYNEQFF.

V gene TRBV18 combines with J gene TRBJ2-2; D not certain. This CDR3 is 12 amino acids long. The ends were cut back, 3 bases at V and 6 bases at J, with 5 bases in the middle. CDR1 KGHSH and CDR2 LQKENI come from the germline V gene. This CDR3 is CASSPAAGELFF. In DNA, the CDR3 is TGTGCCAGCTCACCGGCGGCCGGGGAGCTGTTTTTT.

V usage is TRBV7-2 and J usage is TRBJ2-5, with 11 bases that match TRBD2. The tail of the sequence fits TRBJ2-7 better, so the J call may be wrong. Germline V gene sequence: CDR1 SGHTA, CDR2 FQGNSA. The CDR3 covers 15 residues. Here the CDR3 DNA reads TGTGCCAGCAGCGCCGGGACTAGCGGACCTTACGAGCAGTACTTC. As protein: CASSAGTSGPYEQYF.

The chain is built from TRBV28 and TRBJ2-7; a weak D match, TRBD2 (6 bases). From germline, CDR1 is MDHEN and CDR2 SYDVKM. The CDR3 consists of 14 residues. The V end was cut by 11 bases, the J end by 7 bases, with 24 bases between. CDR3 protein: CAASSRRDMWEQYF. For the CDR3, the DNA is TGTGCCGCCTCATCGAGGCGGGATATGTGGGAGCAGTACTTC.

The gene calls are TRBV4-1 and TRBJ2-2, with 10 bases lining up with TRBD2. CDR3 length: 16 amino acids. J was trimmed by 1 base and V by 4 bases; bases with no gene match: 3. Germline lookup yields CDR1 MGHRA and CDR2 YSYEKL. CDR3: CASSPWTSGNTGELFF. Written as DNA, the CDR3 is TGCGCCAGCAGCCCCTGGACTAGCGGGAACACCGGGGAGCTGTTTTTT.

The DNA of the CDR3 is TGTGCCAGCAGTGAAGCCGGACTGGACTACGAGCAGTACTTC. This sequence encodes CASSEAGLDYEQYF. The V and J genes are TRBV6-1 and TRBJ2-7, with D possibly TRBD2 on 5 matching bases. The CDR3 is 14 residues long. V was cut by 0 bases and J by 3 bases, with 9 bases left in between. Germline CDR1 and CDR2: MNHNS and SASEGT.

The chain couples TRBV7-9 to TRBJ2-7; TRBD1 aligns across 8 bases. V shed 4 bases and J 4 bases; nucleotides not matched to a gene: 15. Germline V CDR1 and CDR2: SEHNR, FQNEAQ (reference sequence). The CDR3 loop spans 17 amino acids. For the CDR3, the DNA is TGTGCCAGCAGCTCCGATTCCGGGCAGGGGGCCTCTTACGAGCAGTACTTC. It specifies CASSSDSGQGASYEQYF.

The table lists this clone with a few counts. The chain couples TRBV7-6 to TRBJ2-2; tentatively, D is TRBD1 (6 bases). Germline CDR1 reads SGHVS; CDR2 reads FNYEAQ. The CDR3 has 14 residues. V was clipped by 5 bases and J by 4 bases, with 11 bases between them. The CDR3 sequence is CASSRDNPTGELFF. CDR3 nucleotide sequence: TGTGCCAGCAGCCGGGACAACCCCACCGGGGAGCTGTTTTTT.

This clone was counted a single time. This chain connects TRBV10-1 to TRBJ2-3, with 9 nucleotides matching TRBD1. CDR1 WNHNN and CDR2 SYGVQD come from the germline V gene (reference sequence). Unmatched junction bases numbered 8, after V lost 5 bases and J lost 5 bases. The CDR3 runs 15 residues. CDR3 sequence (DNA): TGCGCCAGCAGTCCAGGACAGGGGTTGGGAGATACGCAGTATTTT. Encoded protein: CASSPGQGLGDTQYF.